This T cell receptor (beta chain) was documented in a study of cytomegalovirus exposure and HLA in healthy donors. Turning to this clone: Antigen: not known.

V lost 3 bases to trimming and J lost 10 bases; unmatched junction nucleotides: 8. The CDR3 has 15 amino acids. The germline gives CDR1 MGHRA, CDR2 YSYEKL. With 60 Vbeta and 13 Jbeta primers, the PCR was carried out. Method: immunoSEQ multiplex PCR; TCRdb's copy keeps in-frame clones and lacks some. The sample consists of about 150,000 clones, around 72% of them appearing once. Study-wide results and limits: Association of a missense DCLRE1C variant with TCR beta V- and J-gene trimming was reported in a later analysis. TCR beta chains associated with HLA were, in a later analysis, more clonally expanded than equally common others.

The chain combines TRBV4-1 with TRBJ2-1; 11 bases are shared with TRBD1. The origin of this receptor is a man aged 35-49 years in good health and CMV-seronegative. The source material was PBMCs. CDR3 sequence reads: CASSQALDRGREQFF. In DNA form, the CDR3 reads TGCGCCAGCAGCCAGGCCCTGGACAGGGGGCGGGAGCAGTTCTTC.